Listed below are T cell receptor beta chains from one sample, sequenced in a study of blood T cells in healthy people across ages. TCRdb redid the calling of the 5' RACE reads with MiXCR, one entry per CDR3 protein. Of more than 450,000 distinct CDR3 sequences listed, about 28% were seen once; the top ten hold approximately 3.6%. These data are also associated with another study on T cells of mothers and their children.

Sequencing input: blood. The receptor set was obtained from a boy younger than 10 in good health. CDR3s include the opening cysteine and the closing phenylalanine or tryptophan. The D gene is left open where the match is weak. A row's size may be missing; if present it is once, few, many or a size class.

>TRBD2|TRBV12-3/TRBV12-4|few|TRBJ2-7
TGTGCCAGCAGTCGGAGACTAGCGGGAAGAATTTACGAGCAGTACTTC
CASSRRLAGRIYEQYF
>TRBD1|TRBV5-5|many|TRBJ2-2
TGTGCCAGCAGCCGGACAGGGAACACCGGGGAGCTGTTTTTT
CASSRTGNTGELFF
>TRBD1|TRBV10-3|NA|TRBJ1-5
TGTGCCATCAGTGAGTCGGGACAGGGGAGCAATCAGCCCCAGCATTTT
CAISESGQGSNQPQHF
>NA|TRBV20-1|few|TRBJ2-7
TGCAGTGCCGCTATGGGAGGGGGCGACGAGCAGTACTTC
CSAAMGGGDEQYF
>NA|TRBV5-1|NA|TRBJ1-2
TGCGCCAGCAGCTTAGATCTATGGGAAACTAACTATGGCTACACCTTC
CASSLDLWETNYGYTF
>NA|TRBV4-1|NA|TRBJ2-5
TGCGCCAGCAGCCAAGATCCGACTGCCCAAGAGACCCAGTACTTC
CASSQDPTAQETQYF
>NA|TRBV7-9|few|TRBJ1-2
TGTGCCAGCAGCCCAACCTCCCGGACAACAGGCTACACCTTC
CASSPTSRTTGYTF
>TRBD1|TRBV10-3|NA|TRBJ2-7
TGTGCCATCAGTGGGACAGGGTTAATCTCCCCCTCCCTCTACGAGCAGTACTTC
CAISGTGLISPSLYEQYF
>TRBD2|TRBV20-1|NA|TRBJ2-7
TGCAGTGCTAGTGTGCGGGACTATGGCTACGAGCAGTACTTC
CSASVRDYGYEQYF
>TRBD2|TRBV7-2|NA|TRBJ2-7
TGTGCCAGCAGCTCCCCCACTAGCGGGAGGGTCTACGAGCAGTGCTTC
CASSSPTSGRVYEQCF
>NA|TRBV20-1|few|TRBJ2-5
TGCAGTGCTAAATTAGCGGCAACGGAGACCCAGTACTTC
CSAKLAATETQYF
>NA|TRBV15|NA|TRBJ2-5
TGTGCCAGCAGCTTTAGACAGCCAGATCAAGAGACCCAGTACTTC
CASSFRQPDQETQYF
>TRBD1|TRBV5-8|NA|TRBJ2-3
TGTGCCAGCAGCTTGGTCCTGATCGGACAGGGGGCTGATACGCAGTATTTT
CASSLVLIGQGADTQYF
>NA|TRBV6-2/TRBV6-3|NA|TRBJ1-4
TGTGCCAGCAGCTCGACACCTAATGAAAAACTGTTTTTT
CASSSTPNEKLFF
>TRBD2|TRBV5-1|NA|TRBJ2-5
TGCGCCAGCAGCCATGGTAGCGGGGCGTCCCAAGAGACCCAGTACTTC
CASSHGSGASQETQYF
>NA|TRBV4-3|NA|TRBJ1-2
TGCGCCAGCAGCCAAGAGTACGGGACACCGAACTATGGCTACACCTTC
CASSQEYGTPNYGYTF
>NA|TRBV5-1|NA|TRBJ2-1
TGCGCCAGCAGCTTGGTGAGAGATGAGCAGTTCTTC
CASSLVRDEQFF
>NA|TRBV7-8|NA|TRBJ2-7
TGTGCCAGCAGCTTCGTTAGTGGCAGTGCAGGGAGTACCTACGAGCAGTACTTC
CASSFVSGSAGSTYEQYF
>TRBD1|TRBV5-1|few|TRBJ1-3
TGCGCCAGCAGCTTGGCCTACAGGGGCCTCGGAAACACCATATATTTT
CASSLAYRGLGNTIYF
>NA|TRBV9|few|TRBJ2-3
TGTGCCAGCAGCGTAGATCCAGCTTCTAGCACAGATACGCAGTATTTT
CASSVDPASSTDTQYF
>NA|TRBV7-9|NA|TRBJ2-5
TGTGCCAGCACCCCGTTCATCACAGGGAAGCAAGAGACCCAGTACTTC
CASTPFITGKQETQYF
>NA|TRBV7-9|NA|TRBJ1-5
TGTGCCAGCAGCTCCGGACGGAATCAGCCCCAGCATTTT
CASSSGRNQPQHF
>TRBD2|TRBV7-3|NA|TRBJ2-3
TGTGCCAGCAGCTTAGCGGGGGGGCGTACGCAGTATTTT
CASSLAGGRTQYF
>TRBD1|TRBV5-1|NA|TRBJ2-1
TGCGCCAGCAGCCCGGGACAGCGCTACAATGAGCAGTTCTTC
CASSPGQRYNEQFF
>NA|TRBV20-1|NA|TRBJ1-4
TGCAGTGCTAGAAGGCAGAATGAAAAACTGTTTTTT
CSARRQNEKLFF
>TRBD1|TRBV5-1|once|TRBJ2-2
TGCGCCAGCAGGCAGACAGGGACGAACACCGGGGAGCTGTTTTTT
CASRQTGTNTGELFF
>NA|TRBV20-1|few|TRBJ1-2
TGCAGTGCCAGCACCGGGACACAATATGGCTACACCTTC
CSASTGTQYGYTF